This T cell receptor beta chain appears in the sequencing data of a study of human T cells and chemical hapten exposure. Study-wide background: Women made up most patients, who had alopecia areata, totalis or universalis.

General study results and limits: With regard to DPC sensitization, TCRs above 1 in 1000 frequency did not change. Expanded TCRs were compared with controls, and the expanded TCRs formed significantly more large CDR3 similarity clusters.

CDR3 size: 15 residues. Looked up from germline, CDR1 is SGHAT and CDR2 is FQNNGV. Trimming cost V 1 base and J 4 bases, with 12 bases left between them. Time point described: pre-sensitization, week 0. The treatment was: therapeutic diphenylcyclopropenone sensitization with weekly scalp DPC. TCRdb reanalysed the RACE reads using MiXCR and keeps one entry per CDR3 protein. This repertoire shows around 300,000 distinct CDR3 sequences, approximately 7.5% found once; its top ten account for 1.2%. As regards this clonotype: Its antigen is not identified.

The receptor was derived from a man between 18 and 35 years old with alopecia areata. Some clones in this sample may be carry-over from other donors' samples. The chain combines TRBV11-2 with TRBJ2-3, with D perhaps assigned TRBD1 or TRBD2 (5 bases each). The sample in question was whole blood, obtained in connection with sensitization to the hapten diphenylcyclopropenone (DPC). The CDR3 bases are TGTGCCAGCAGCTTAGGCGCGTTGGGGGCAGATACGCAGTATTTT. Translation: CASSLGALGADTQYF.